This passage covers 10 T cell receptor beta chains from one sample sequenced in a study of OX40 agonist ivuxolimab in advanced cancers. The library relied on the immunoSEQ multiplex PCR assay. What TCRdb holds here is the immuneACCESS table cut down to in-frame rearrangements. Part of the clones is not present; checked against another copy, under half of the missing clones reflect an unresolved V gene, and the others are unexplained. The sample records some 40,000 clones, around 89% of which are singletons. The top ten clonotypes cover around 16% of the sample. The sample consisted of CD4+ or CD8+ T cells sorted from blood, taken in a trial of the OX40 agonist ivuxolimab. The source is an adult with an advanced solid tumor such as melanoma, head and neck, liver or kidney cancer.

The J gene is TRBJ1-2, the V gene TRBV5-3; unclear D gene. TRBV5-3 is identified as an open reading frame with a role that is uncertain. This CDR3 comprises 14 residues. Between the trimmed V and J ends, which lost 6 bases and 8 bases, there was a span of 20 bases. The CDR3 DNA follows: TGTGCCAGAAACCTTAAAGAGGACTCTGCCGGCTACACCTTC. Its translation is CARNLKEDSAGYTF.

The chain is built from TRBV2 and TRBJ2-7; D gene uncertain. There are 10 residues in the CDR3. CDR1 is SNHLY, CDR2 FYNNEI, per germline. V shed 6 bases and J shed 1 base, with 1 base lying between them. CDR3 residues: CASRSYEQYF. CDR3 bases: TGTGCCAGCAGGTCCTACGAGCAGTACTTC.

The V gene is TRBV25-1, the J gene TRBJ2-1, with 7 positions matching TRBD1. The CDR3 runs 15 residues. From germline, CDR1 is MGHDK and CDR2 SYGVNS. Trimming cost V 4 bases and J 9 bases; bases outside gene matches: 12. The CDR3 is CASSASTGIWGEQFF. Here the CDR3 DNA reads TGTGCCAGCAGTGCCTCGACAGGGATTTGGGGTGAGCAGTTCTTC. The full variable domain, its missing parts supplied by reference TRBV25-1 and TRBJ2-1, is EADIYQTPRYLVIGTGKKITLECSQTMGHDKMYWYQQDPGMELHLIHYSYGVNSTEKGDLSSESTVSRIRTEHFPLTLESARPSHTSQYLCASSASTGIWGEQFFGPGTRLTVL.

The rearrangement links TRBV20-1 to TRBJ1-2; weak D call: TRBD1 (5 bases). The CDR3 runs 10 residues. V lost 6 bases to trimming and J lost 12 bases, with 14 bases between them. Germline V gene lookup returns CDR1 DFQATT and CDR2 SNEGSKA (reference sequence). CDR3 in amino acids: CSAPPRGNTF. CDR3 DNA sequence: TGCAGTGCCCCACCTCGGGGGAACACCTTC.

The chain recombines TRBV11-2 with TRBJ2-2; 12 positions agree with TRBD2. CDR1 is SGHAT, CDR2 FQNNGV, per germline. The CDR3 consists of 18 residues. V was pared by 1 base and J by 3 bases, with 6 bases of the junction left unmatched. CDR3 nucleotides: TGTGCCAGCAGCTTAGTGGAGACTAGCGGGAGATACACCGGGGAGCTGTTTTTT. This translates into CASSLVETSGRYTGELFF.

The chain has TRBV11-2 and TRBJ1-1; tentatively, D is TRBD1 (6 bases). This CDR3 contains 13 residues. V was pared by 5 bases and J by 3 bases, with 10 bases between. Per the germline V gene, CDR1 is SGHAT and CDR2 is FQNNGV. This CDR3 is CASSPRGDTEAFF. The CDR3 coding sequence is TGTGCCAGCAGCCCCAGGGGAGACACTGAAGCTTTCTTT.

The chain employs TRBV7-6 and TRBJ2-2, with TRBD1 identical over 7 bases. This CDR3 has 17 amino acids. The germline gives CDR1 SGHVS, CDR2 FNYEAQ. V lost 0 bases and J lost 1; bases outside the gene matches: 5. The CDR3 region is CASSLALQGVNTGELFF. CDR3 nucleotides: TGTGCCAGCAGCTTAGCGCTTCAGGGGGTGAACACCGGGGAGCTGTTTTTT.

The chain couples TRBV5-8 to TRBJ2-6; weak D call: TRBD1 (5 bases). The CDR3 runs to 18 residues. Germline loops: CDR1 SGHTS, CDR2 YDEGEE. The V and J ends lost 0 bases and 0 bases respectively, with 13 bases between them. CDR3 in DNA: TGTGCCAGCAGCTTGGGGTTCAGGGCCCGCTCTGGGGCCAACGTCCTGACTTTC. Translating it yields CASSLGFRARSGANVLTF.

This chain links TRBV6-5 with TRBJ1-2, with 7 positions matching TRBD1. Unmatched junction bases numbered 10, after V lost 6 bases and J lost 3 bases. Germline V CDR1 and CDR2: MNHEY, SVGAGI. The CDR3 totals 15 residues. The CDR3 loop is CASSPGQTADYGYTF. In DNA form, the CDR3 reads TGTGCCAGCAGCCCGGGACAGACGGCGGACTATGGCTACACCTTC.

This chain links TRBV7-4 with TRBJ1-1, with D perhaps matching TRBD1 (6 bases). This CDR3 region has 16 residues. Trimming removed 0 bases from V and 3 bases from J, with 14 bases in between. Germline V gene data show CDR1 as SGHVT and CDR2 as SQSDAQ. The CDR3 spells CASSLALRTADTEAFF. Here the CDR3 DNA reads TGTGCCAGCAGCTTAGCTTTAAGGACAGCCGACACTGAAGCTTTCTTT.